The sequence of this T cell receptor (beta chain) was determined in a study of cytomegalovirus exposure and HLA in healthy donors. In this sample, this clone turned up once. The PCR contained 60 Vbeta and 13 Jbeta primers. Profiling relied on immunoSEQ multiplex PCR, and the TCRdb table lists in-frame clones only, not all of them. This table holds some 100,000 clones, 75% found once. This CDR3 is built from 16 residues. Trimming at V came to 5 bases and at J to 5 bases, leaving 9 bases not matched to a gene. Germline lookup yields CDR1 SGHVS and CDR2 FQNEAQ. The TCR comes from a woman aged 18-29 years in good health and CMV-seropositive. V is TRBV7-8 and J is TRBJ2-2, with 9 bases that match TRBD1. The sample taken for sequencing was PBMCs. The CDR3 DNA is TGTGCCAGCAGCACCCGACAGGGGGTGATTACCGGGGAGCTGTTTTTT. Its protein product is CASSTRQGVITGELFF.